This T cell receptor (beta chain) was observed in a study of blood T cell repertoires in COVID-19. The repertoire was sequenced with immunoSEQ multiplex PCR; TCRdb's copy has only in-frame clones and lacks some. The sample shows some 190,000 clones, approximately 80% of them seen only once. CDR1 and CDR2 from the germline V gene are MRHNA and SNTAGT. The CDR3 extends over 15 amino acids. V lost 3 bases and J lost 4, with 15 bases in between. This TCR came from a man between 60 and 75 years old who had been exposed to COVID-19. The sequencing sample was made of PBMCs or T cells enriched from blood (not recorded which). The chain employs TRBV6-4 and TRBJ1-2; no firm D call. CDR3 amino acids: CASSEFHGVGYGYTF. The DNA of the CDR3 is TGTGCCAGCAGTGAGTTTCACGGAGTAGGCTATGGCTACACCTTC.